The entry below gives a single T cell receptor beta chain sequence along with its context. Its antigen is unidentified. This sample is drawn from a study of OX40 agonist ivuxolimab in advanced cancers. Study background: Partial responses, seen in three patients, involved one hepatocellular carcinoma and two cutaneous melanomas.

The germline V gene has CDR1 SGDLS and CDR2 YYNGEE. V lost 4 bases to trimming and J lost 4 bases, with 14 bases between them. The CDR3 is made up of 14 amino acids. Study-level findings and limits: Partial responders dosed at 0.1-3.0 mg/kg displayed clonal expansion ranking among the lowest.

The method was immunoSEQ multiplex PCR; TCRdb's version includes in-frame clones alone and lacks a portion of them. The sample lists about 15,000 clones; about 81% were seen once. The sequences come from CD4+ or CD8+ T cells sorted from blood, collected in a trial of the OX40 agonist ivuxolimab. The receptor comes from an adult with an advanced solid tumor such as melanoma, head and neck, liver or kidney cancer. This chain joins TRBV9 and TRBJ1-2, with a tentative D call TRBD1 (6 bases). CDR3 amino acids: CASSPDRPLYGYTF. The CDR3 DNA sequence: TGTGCCAGCAGCCCCGACAGGCCCCTCTATGGCTACACCTTC.